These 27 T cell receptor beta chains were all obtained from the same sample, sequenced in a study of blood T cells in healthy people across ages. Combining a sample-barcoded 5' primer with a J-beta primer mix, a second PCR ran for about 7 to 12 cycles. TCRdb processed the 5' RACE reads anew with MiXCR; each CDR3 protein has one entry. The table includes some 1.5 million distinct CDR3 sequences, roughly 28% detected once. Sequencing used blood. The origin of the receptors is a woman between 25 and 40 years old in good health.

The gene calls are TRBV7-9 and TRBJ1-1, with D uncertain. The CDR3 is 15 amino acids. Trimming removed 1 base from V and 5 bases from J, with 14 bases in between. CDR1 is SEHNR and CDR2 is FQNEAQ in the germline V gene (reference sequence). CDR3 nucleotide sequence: TGTGCCAGCAGCTTAGAGGGAAGGACCGGTACTGAAGCTTTCTTT. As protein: CASSLEGRTGTEAFF.

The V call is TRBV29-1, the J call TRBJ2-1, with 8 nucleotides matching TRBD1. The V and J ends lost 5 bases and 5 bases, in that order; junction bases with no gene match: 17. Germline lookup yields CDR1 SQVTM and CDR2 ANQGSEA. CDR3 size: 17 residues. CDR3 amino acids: CSVRGRGRPPVNNEQFF. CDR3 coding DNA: TGCAGCGTTAGGGGCAGGGGGCGTCCCCCGGTTAACAATGAGCAGTTCTTC.

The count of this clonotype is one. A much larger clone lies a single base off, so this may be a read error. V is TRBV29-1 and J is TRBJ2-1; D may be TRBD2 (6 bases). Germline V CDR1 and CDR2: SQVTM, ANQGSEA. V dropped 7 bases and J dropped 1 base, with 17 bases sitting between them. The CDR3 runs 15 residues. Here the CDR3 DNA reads TGCAGCGCGAGGGCTAACGGGAGTTCCTACAATGAGCAGTTCTTC. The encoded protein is CSARANGSSYNEQFF.

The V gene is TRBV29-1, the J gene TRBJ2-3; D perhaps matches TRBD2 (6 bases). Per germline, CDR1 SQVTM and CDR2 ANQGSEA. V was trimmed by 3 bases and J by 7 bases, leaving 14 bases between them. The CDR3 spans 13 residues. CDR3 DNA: TGCAGCGTTGAGGTCGGGAGTACAAATACGCAGTATTTT. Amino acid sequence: CSVEVGSTNTQYF.

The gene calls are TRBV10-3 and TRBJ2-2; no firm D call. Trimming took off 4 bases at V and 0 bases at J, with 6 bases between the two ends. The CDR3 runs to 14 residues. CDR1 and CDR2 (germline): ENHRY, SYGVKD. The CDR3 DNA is TGTGCCATCAGTGGGTCCTCGAACACCGGGGAGCTGTTTTTT. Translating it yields CAISGSSNTGELFF.

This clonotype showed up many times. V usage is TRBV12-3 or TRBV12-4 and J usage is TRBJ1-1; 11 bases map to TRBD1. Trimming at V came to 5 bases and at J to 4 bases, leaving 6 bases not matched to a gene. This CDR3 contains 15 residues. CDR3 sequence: CASSPGTGGGTEAFF. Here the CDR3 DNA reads TGTGCCAGCAGTCCCGGGACAGGGGGGGGCACTGAAGCTTTCTTT.

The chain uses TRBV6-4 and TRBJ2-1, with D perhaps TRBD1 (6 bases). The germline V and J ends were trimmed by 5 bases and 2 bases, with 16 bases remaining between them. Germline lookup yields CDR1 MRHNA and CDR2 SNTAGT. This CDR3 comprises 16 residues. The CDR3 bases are TGTGCCAGCAGTAGATCGACAGGCGCCCCCTACAATGAGCAGTTCTTC. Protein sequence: CASSRSTGAPYNEQFF.

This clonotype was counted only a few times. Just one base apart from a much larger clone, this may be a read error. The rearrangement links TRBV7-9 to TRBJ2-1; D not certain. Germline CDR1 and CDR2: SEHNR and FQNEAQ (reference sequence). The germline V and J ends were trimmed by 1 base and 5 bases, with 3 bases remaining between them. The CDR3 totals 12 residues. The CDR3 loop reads CASSLEHNEQFF. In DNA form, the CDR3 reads TGTGCCAGCAGCTTAGAGCACAATGAGCAGTTCTTC.

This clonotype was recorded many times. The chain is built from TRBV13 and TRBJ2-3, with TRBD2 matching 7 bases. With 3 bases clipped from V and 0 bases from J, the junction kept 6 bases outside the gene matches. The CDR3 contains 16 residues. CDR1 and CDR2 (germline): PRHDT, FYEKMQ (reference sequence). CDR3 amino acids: CASSFASGGSTDTQYF. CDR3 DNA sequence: TGTGCCAGCAGCTTTGCATCGGGGGGTAGCACAGATACGCAGTATTTT.

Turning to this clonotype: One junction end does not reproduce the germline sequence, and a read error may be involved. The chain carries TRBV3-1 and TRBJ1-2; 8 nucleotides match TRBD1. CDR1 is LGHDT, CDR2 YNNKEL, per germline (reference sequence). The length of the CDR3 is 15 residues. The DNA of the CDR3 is TGTACCAGCAGCCAGACTAACAGGGGGTTCTCTGGCTACACCTTC. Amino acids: CTSSQTNRGFSGYTF.

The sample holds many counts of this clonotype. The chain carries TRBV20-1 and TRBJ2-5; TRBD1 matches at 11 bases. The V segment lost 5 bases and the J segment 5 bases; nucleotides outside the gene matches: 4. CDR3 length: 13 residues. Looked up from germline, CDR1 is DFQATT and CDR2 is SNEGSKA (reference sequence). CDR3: CSAHGTGGETQYF. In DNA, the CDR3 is TGCAGTGCTCACGGGACAGGGGGGGAGACCCAGTACTTC.

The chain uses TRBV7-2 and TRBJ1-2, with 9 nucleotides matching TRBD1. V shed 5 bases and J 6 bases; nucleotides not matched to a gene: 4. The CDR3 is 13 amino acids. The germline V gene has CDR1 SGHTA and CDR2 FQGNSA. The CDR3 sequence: CASSITGGDGYTF. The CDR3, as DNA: TGTGCCAGCAGCATTACAGGGGGCGATGGCTACACCTTC.

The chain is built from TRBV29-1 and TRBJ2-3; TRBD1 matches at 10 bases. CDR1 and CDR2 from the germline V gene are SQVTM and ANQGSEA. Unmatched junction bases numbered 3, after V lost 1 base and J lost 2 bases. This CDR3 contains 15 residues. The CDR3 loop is CSVEGGQGYTDTQYF. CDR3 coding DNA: TGCAGCGTTGAAGGGGGACAGGGGTACACAGATACGCAGTATTTT.

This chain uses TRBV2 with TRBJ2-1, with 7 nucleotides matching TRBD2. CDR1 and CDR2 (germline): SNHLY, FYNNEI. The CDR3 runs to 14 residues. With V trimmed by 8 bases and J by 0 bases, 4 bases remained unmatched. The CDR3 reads CASARGVSYNEQFF. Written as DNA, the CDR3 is TGTGCCAGCGCTCGGGGGGTCTCCTACAATGAGCAGTTCTTC.

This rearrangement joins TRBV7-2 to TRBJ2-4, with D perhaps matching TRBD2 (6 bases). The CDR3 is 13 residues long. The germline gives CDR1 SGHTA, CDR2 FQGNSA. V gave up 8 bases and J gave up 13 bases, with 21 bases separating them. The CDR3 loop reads CASGIRDSRQQYF. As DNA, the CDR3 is TGTGCCAGCGGCATTCGGGACTCGCGGCAGCAGTACTTC. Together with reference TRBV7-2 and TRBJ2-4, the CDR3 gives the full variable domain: GAGVSQSPSNKVTEKGKDVELRCDPISGHTALYWYRQSLGQGLEFLIYFQGNSAPDKSGLPSDRFSAERTGGSVSTLTIQRTQQEDSAVYLCASGIRDSRQQYFGAGTRLSVL.

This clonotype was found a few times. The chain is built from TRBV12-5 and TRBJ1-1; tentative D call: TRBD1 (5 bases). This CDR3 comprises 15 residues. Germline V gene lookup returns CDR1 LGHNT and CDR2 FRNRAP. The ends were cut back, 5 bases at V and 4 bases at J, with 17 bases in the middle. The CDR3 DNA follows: TGTGCTAGTGGTACCTCACTAGCAGGGACCACTGAAGCTTTCTTT. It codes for CASGTSLAGTTEAFF.

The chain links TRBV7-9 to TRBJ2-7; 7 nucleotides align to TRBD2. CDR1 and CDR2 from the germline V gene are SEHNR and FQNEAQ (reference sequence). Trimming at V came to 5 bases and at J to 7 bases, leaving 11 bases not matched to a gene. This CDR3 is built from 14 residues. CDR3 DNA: TGTGCCAGCAGCCTCAGCGAGCGGGGCTGGGAGCAGTACTTC. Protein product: CASSLSERGWEQYF.

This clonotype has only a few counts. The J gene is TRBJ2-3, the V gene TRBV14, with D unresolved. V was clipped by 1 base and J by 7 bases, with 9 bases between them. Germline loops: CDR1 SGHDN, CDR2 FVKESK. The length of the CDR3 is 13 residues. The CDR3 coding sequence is TGTGCCAGCAGCCAAGGGAAGATAAATACGCAGTATTTT. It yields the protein CASSQGKINTQYF.

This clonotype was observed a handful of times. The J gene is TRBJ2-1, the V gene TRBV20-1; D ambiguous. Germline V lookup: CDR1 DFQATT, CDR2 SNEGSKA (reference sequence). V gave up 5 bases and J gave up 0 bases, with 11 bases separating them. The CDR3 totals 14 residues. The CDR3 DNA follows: TGCAGTGCTCGACCACGTAACTCCTACAATGAGCAGTTCTTC. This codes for CSARPRNSYNEQFF.

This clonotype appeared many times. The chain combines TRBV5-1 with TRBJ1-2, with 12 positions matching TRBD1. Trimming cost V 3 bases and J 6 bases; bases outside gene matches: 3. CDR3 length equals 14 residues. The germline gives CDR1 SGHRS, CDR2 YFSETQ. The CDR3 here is CASSYGTGGDGYTF. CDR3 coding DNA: TGCGCCAGCAGCTATGGGACAGGGGGCGATGGCTACACCTTC.

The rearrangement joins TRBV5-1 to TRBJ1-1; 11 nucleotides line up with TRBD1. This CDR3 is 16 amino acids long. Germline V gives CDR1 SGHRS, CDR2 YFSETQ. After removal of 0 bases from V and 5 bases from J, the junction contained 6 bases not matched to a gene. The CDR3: CASSLAGQGARTEAFF. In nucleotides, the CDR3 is TGCGCCAGCAGCTTGGCAGGACAGGGGGCTCGAACTGAAGCTTTCTTT.

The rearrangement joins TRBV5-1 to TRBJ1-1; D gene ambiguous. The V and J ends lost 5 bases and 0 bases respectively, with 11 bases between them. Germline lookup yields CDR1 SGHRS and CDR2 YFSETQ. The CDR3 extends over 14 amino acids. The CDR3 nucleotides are TGCGCCAGCAGATATTGGGAAATGAACACTGAAGCTTTCTTT. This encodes CASRYWEMNTEAFF. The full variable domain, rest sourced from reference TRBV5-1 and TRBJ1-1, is KAGVTQTPRYLIKTRGQQVTLSCSPISGHRSVSWYQQTPGQGLQFLFEYFSETQRNKGNFPGRFSGRQFSNSRSEMNVSTLELGDSALYLCASRYWEMNTEAFFGQGTRLTVV.

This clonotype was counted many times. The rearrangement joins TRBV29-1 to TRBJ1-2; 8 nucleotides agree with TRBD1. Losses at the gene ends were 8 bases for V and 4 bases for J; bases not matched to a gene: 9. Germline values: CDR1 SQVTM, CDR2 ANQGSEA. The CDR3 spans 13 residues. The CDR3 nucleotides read TGCAGCACCCGACAGGGGATTGCCTATGGCTACACCTTC. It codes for CSTRQGIAYGYTF. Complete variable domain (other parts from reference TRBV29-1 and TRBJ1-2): SAVISQKPSRDICQRGTSLTIQCQVDSQVTMMFWYRQQPGQSLTLIATANQGSEATYESGFVIDKFPISRPNLTFSTLTVSNMSPEDSSIYLCSTRQGIAYGYTFGSGTRLTVV.

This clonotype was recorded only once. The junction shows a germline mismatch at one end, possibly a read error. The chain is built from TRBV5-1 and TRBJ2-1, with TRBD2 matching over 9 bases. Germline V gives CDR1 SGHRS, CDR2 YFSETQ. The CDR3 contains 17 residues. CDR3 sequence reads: CAGSLAALAGSCNEQFF. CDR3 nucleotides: TGCGCCGGCAGCTTGGCCGCCCTAGCGGGGTCCTGCAATGAGCAGTTCTTC.

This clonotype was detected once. CDR3 sequence: CASSPKQGAKTGTEAFF. CDR3 bases: TGCGCCAGCAGCCCTAAACAGGGGGCCAAAACTGGCACTGAAGCTTTCTTT. This chain connects TRBV4-1 to TRBJ1-1, with TRBD1 identical over 9 bases. CDR3 length equals 17 residues. After removal of 4 bases from V and 4 bases from J, the junction contained 13 bases not matched to a gene. Germline-derived CDR1 and CDR2 are MGHRA and YSYEKL.

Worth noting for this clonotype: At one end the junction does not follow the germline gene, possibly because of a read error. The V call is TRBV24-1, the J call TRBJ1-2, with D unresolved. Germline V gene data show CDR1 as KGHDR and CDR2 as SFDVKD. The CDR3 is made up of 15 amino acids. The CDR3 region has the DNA TGTACCACCAGTGACTGGGGAAAGGGCTTAGGCGGCTACACCTTC. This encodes CTTSDWGKGLGGYTF.

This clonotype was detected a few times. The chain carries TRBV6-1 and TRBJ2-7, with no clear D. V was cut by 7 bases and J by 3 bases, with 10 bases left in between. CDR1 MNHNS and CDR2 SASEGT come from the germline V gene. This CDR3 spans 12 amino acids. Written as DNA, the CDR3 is TGTGCCAGCATAAACACCATCTACGAGCAGTACTTC. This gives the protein CASINTIYEQYF.